This TCR beta chain appears in the sequencing data of a study of shared clonotypes between healthy human individuals. The study drew its donors from healthy HIV-negative adults without recent acute infections or vaccinations. CDR3 length equals 11 residues. Germline V CDR1 and CDR2: GTSNPN, SVGIG (reference sequence). A remark on this clone: Its specificity is unknown. One end of the junction varies from germline; a read error may be responsible.

Study results and caveats: Non-shared clonotypes were found to have lower generation probabilities than the clonotypes that were shared by all four of the sorted-subset donors.

The authors ran the assay at deep level. For every subset, genomic DNA was evenly distributed across several immunoSEQ plates. Some clones are missing from TCRdb's copy, which holds only in-frame ones; the method was immunoSEQ multiplex PCR. In the table there are roughly 1 million clones, approximately 76% of which are singletons. The receptor was isolated from a man aged 18 to 35 in good health. Sequenced sample: memory CD4+ T cells sorted from blood. Subset here: CD45RA-negative fraction. The chain combines TRBV30 with TRBJ2-7, with 7 bases that match TRBD2. CDR3 bases: TGTGCCTGGAGCGGGAGGACCGTGTTGGACTTC. This codes for CAWSGRTVLDF.